This is a list of T cell receptor beta chains from one sample in a study of blood T cell repertoires in COVID-19. The assay was immunoSEQ multiplex PCR, and TCRdb's table has in-frame clones only and misses some. This sample yields 92,000 or so clones, of which approximately 90% are seen a single time; approximately 0.5% belongs to the top ten. The sequenced material came from peripheral blood. These receptors came from a man aged 60 to 69 with acute or convalescent COVID-19. Both conserved end residues are part of each CDR3. Fields, in order: J gene, D gene, V gene, clone size, CDR3 DNA, CDR3 protein. The D gene is left open where the match is weak. The size of a clone is reported for some rows only, either as once, few or many, or as a class for expanded clones.

J: TRBJ2-5; D: -; V: TRBV14; size: -; DNA: TGTGCCAGCAGCCAAGATGTGCTAGCTTGGCGGGAGACCCAGTACTTC; CDR3: CASSQDVLAWRETQYF
J: TRBJ1-2; D: -; V: TRBV19; size: -; DNA: TGTGCCAGTCGCCCGGGAGCCCCGTCCTATGGCTACACCTTC; CDR3: CASRPGAPSYGYTF
J: TRBJ1-2; D: -; V: TRBV18; size: few; DNA: TGTGCCAGCCTTCTGACGGAGTCAATCTATGGCTACACCTTC; CDR3: CASLLTESIYGYTF
J: TRBJ2-7; D: TRBD2; V: TRBV5-1; size: -; DNA: TGCGCCAGCAGCTTGGGGGCCGTGGCTAGCGGGAGCTACGAGCAGTACTTC; CDR3: CASSLGAVASGSYEQYF
J: TRBJ2-3; D: TRBD2; V: TRBV30; size: -; DNA: TGTGCCTGGGGACTAGCGGGGGCAGCTACGCAGTATTTT; CDR3: CAWGLAGAATQYF
J: TRBJ1-6; D: -; V: TRBV30; size: -; DNA: TGTGCCTGGGAGGGAGGGACCAATTCACCCCTCCACTTT; CDR3: CAWEGGTNSPLHF
J: TRBJ1-5; D: -; V: TRBV7-9; size: -; DNA: TGTGCCAGCAGCAAAGACGGGGAATACATCCAGCCCCAGCATTTT; CDR3: CASSKDGEYIQPQHF
J: TRBJ2-3; D: TRBD2; V: TRBV11-2; size: -; DNA: TGTGCCAGCAGCTTAGATCATAGCGGGGGAGATACGCAGTATTTT; CDR3: CASSLDHSGGDTQYF
J: TRBJ1-4; D: -; V: TRBV29-1; size: -; DNA: TGCAGCGCCTCAGGGGCGGGTGAAAAACTGTTTTTT; CDR3: CSASGAGEKLFF
J: TRBJ2-2; D: TRBD1; V: TRBV7-2; size: once; DNA: TGTGCCAGCAGCTTGGCCGGGACAGGGTGGAACACCGGGGAGCTGTTTTTT; CDR3: CASSLAGTGWNTGELFF
J: TRBJ1-2; D: -; V: TRBV6-5; size: -; DNA: TGTGCCAGCAGTACAGGGTATGGCTACACCTTC; CDR3: CASSTGYGYTF
J: TRBJ1-1; D: -; V: TRBV10-2; size: -; DNA: TGCGCCAGCAGTGAGGAGGTTCGGGAAGCTTTCTTT; CDR3: CASSEEVREAFF
J: TRBJ1-2; D: -; V: TRBV19; size: -; DNA: TGTGCCAGTAGTCCAGACTTAACCCCTTTTAACTATGGCTACACCTTC; CDR3: CASSPDLTPFNYGYTF
J: TRBJ1-1; D: TRBD1; V: TRBV6-5; size: once; DNA: TGTGCCAGCAGTTACGGGGACAGGGGCACTGAAGCTTTCTTT; CDR3: CASSYGDRGTEAFF
J: TRBJ2-3; D: -; V: TRBV21-1; size: -; DNA: TGTGCCAGCAGCAACTCGGGGGGGCTTTGGGATACGCAGTATTTT; CDR3: CASSNSGGLWDTQYF
J: TRBJ1-6; D: -; V: TRBV5-4; size: -; DNA: TGTGCCAGCAGCTTGGACTCGATCTATAATTCACCCCTCCACTTT; CDR3: CASSLDSIYNSPLHF
J: TRBJ2-7; D: -; V: TRBV21-1; size: once; DNA: TGTGCCAGCAGCCGCTCGACGAACAGGGACTCCTACGAGCAGTACTTC; CDR3: CASSRSTNRDSYEQYF
J: TRBJ1-6; D: TRBD1; V: TRBV14; size: -; DNA: TGTGCCAGCAGCCCCCTGGGACAGCAAAATTCACCCCTCCACTTT; CDR3: CASSPLGQQNSPLHF
J: TRBJ2-1; D: TRBD2; V: TRBV19; size: -; DNA: TGTGCCAGCGGGGGGTACTACAATGAGCAGTTCTTC; CDR3: CASGGYYNEQFF
J: TRBJ1-5; D: -; V: TRBV25-1; size: -; DNA: TGTGCCAGCAGTGTAGGAGATCAGCCCCAGCATTTT; CDR3: CASSVGDQPQHF
J: TRBJ2-3; D: TRBD2; V: TRBV18; size: -; DNA: TGTGCCAGCTCCCCGGCTAGCGGGGGGGCGACAGATACGCAGTATTTT; CDR3: CASSPASGGATDTQYF
J: TRBJ1-1; D: TRBD1; V: TRBV19; size: -; DNA: TGTGCCAGTAGTCACTCTCCGGGACAGGGGATCACTGAAGCTTTCTTT; CDR3: CASSHSPGQGITEAFF
J: TRBJ2-5; D: -; V: TRBV5-4; size: -; DNA: TGTGCCAGCAGCTTGAAAGGGGTCAGTGAGACCCAGTACTTC; CDR3: CASSLKGVSETQYF
J: TRBJ2-5; D: TRBD2; V: TRBV11-2; size: -; DNA: TGTGCCAGCAGCTCCGGGATAGCGGGAAGGGAGACCCAGTACTTC; CDR3: CASSSGIAGRETQYF
J: TRBJ1-2; D: TRBD1; V: TRBV6-5; size: -; DNA: TGTGCCAGCGACAGGGGCGGCGGAGGCTACACCTTC; CDR3: CASDRGGGGYTF
J: TRBJ1-1; D: -; V: TRBV29-1; size: -; DNA: TGCAGCGTTAGACAATCAAACACTGAAGCTTTCTTT; CDR3: CSVRQSNTEAFF
J: TRBJ2-2; D: TRBD2; V: TRBV9; size: -; DNA: TGTGCCAGCAGCGTAACCGGGGGGGACACCGGGGAGCTGTTTTTT; CDR3: CASSVTGGDTGELFF
J: TRBJ1-1; D: -; V: TRBV5-1; size: -; DNA: TGCGCCAGCAGCTTGGGACATTTAAACACTGAAGCTTTCTTT; CDR3: CASSLGHLNTEAFF
J: TRBJ1-2; D: -; V: TRBV7-6; size: -; DNA: TGTGCCAGCAGCACCTCTATAGGGGAGGCGGCTAAGACCTTC; CDR3: CASSTSIGEAAKTF
J: TRBJ2-3; D: -; V: TRBV9; size: -; DNA: TGTGCCAGCAGCGTAGCTGGGGCCCCAGATACGCAGTATTTT; CDR3: CASSVAGAPDTQYF
J: TRBJ1-1; D: TRBD1; V: TRBV29-1; size: -; DNA: TGCAGCGTACGGGACAGGGGTTACACTGAAGCTTTCTTT; CDR3: CSVRDRGYTEAFF
J: TRBJ2-7; D: TRBD1; V: TRBV5-6; size: -; DNA: TGTGCCAGCAGAACCGGGACAGGGTTCTACGAGCAGTACTTC; CDR3: CASRTGTGFYEQYF
J: TRBJ1-5; D: TRBD1; V: TRBV5-1; size: -; DNA: TGCGCCAGCAGCTTCACAGGGGATTCCAATCAGCCCCAGCATTTT; CDR3: CASSFTGDSNQPQHF
J: TRBJ1-5; D: -; V: TRBV27; size: -; DNA: TGTGCCAGCAAAGCCGGGGATAGAAACAATCAGCCCCAGCATTTT; CDR3: CASKAGDRNNQPQHF
J: TRBJ2-1; D: TRBD2; V: TRBV7-9; size: -; DNA: TGTGCCAGCAGCCCCCGACTAGCGGGAGCATATGAGCAGTTCTTC; CDR3: CASSPRLAGAYEQFF
J: TRBJ2-2; D: -; V: TRBV7-3; size: -; DNA: TGTGCCAGCATATGGAGGAACACCGGGGAGCTGTTTTTT; CDR3: CASIWRNTGELFF
J: TRBJ1-2; D: -; V: TRBV5-1; size: -; DNA: TGCGCCAGCAGCTTGGAGCCAGACTTCTATGGCTACACCTTC; CDR3: CASSLEPDFYGYTF
J: TRBJ1-1; D: TRBD1; V: TRBV19; size: -; DNA: TGTGCCAGTAGTATAGAATATCGGCAGGGGGCTAGGAACACTGAAGCTTTCTTT; CDR3: CASSIEYRQGARNTEAFF
J: TRBJ2-3; D: TRBD2; V: TRBV5-1; size: -; DNA: TGCGCCAGCAGCTTGGCTTCAGCGGGGCAGTGGGATACGCAGTATTTT; CDR3: CASSLASAGQWDTQYF
J: TRBJ2-7; D: TRBD1; V: TRBV3-1/TRBV3-2; size: once; DNA: TGTGCCAGCAGCCGCTCAGGGGGCCACGAGCAGTACTTC; CDR3: CASSRSGGHEQYF
J: TRBJ2-2; D: -; V: TRBV7-7; size: -; DNA: TGTGCCAGCAGCTTTACCGGCGGGGAGCTGTTTTTT; CDR3: CASSFTGGELFF
J: TRBJ1-1; D: -; V: TRBV4-2; size: -; DNA: TGTGCCAGCAGCCAACGTCCGGCAGGGGCGGGTGAAGCTTTCTTT; CDR3: CASSQRPAGAGEAFF
J: TRBJ2-7; D: TRBD1; V: TRBV7-7; size: -; DNA: TGTGCCAGCAGCTTAGGTGCAGGGGGCACCTACGAGCAGTACTTC; CDR3: CASSLGAGGTYEQYF
J: TRBJ2-7; D: -; V: TRBV5-1; size: -; DNA: TGCGCCAGCAGCTCATCGGACAGAGGCACCTACGAGCAGTACTTC; CDR3: CASSSSDRGTYEQYF
J: TRBJ2-7; D: TRBD1; V: TRBV27; size: -; DNA: TGTGCCAGCAGTCGACAGGGTCCCTCCTACGAGCAGTACTTC; CDR3: CASSRQGPSYEQYF
J: TRBJ2-7; D: -; V: TRBV27; size: -; DNA: TGTGCCAGCAGTTTATCTCGAGTAAAGGAGAACGAGCAGTACTTC; CDR3: CASSLSRVKENEQYF
J: TRBJ2-5; D: -; V: TRBV18; size: -; DNA: TGTGCCAGCTCACTTCCTCCCCAAGAGACCCAGTACTTC; CDR3: CASSLPPQETQYF
J: TRBJ1-1; D: TRBD1; V: TRBV5-1; size: -; DNA: TGCGCCAGCAGCTCAGGGGGCGCGGAGGACACTGAAGCTTTCTTT; CDR3: CASSSGGAEDTEAFF
J: TRBJ1-2; D: -; V: TRBV4-1; size: few; DNA: TGCGCCAGCAGCCAGACAGCTGATGGCTACACCTTC; CDR3: CASSQTADGYTF
J: TRBJ1-1; D: -; V: TRBV5-1; size: -; DNA: TGCGCCAGCAGCTTGTCAGTGAACACTGAAGCTTTCTTT; CDR3: CASSLSVNTEAFF
J: TRBJ2-1; D: -; V: TRBV21-1; size: -; DNA: TGTGCCAGCAGAGGGACTAGCGGTTACAATGAGCAGTTCTTC; CDR3: CASRGTSGYNEQFF